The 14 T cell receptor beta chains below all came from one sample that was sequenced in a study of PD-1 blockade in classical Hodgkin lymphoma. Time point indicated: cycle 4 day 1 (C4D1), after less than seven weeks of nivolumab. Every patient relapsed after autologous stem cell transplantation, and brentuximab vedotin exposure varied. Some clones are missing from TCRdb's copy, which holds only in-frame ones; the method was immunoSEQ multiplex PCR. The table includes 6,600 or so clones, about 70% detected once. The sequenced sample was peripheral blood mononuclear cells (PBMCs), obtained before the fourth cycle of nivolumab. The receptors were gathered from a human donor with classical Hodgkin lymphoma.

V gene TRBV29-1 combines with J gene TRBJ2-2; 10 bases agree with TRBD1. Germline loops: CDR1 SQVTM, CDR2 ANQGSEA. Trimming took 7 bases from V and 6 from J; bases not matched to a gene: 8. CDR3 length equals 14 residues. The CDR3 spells CSAPGQGFSGELFF. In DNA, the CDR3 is TGCAGCGCTCCGGGACAGGGGTTCTCCGGGGAGCTGTTTTTT.

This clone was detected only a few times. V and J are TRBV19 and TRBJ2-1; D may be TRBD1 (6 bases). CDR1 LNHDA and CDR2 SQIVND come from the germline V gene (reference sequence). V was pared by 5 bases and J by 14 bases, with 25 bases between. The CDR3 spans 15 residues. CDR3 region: CASSGSGTTALGEFF. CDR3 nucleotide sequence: TGTGCCAGTAGTGGATCCGGGACAACCGCCCTCGGAGAGTTCTTC. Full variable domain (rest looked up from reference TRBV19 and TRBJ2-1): DGGITQSPKYLFRKEGQNVTLSCEQNLNHDAMYWYRQDPGQGLRLIYYSQIVNDFQKGDIAEGYSVSREKKESFPLTVTSAQKNPTAFYLCASSGSGTTALGEFFGPGTRLTVL.

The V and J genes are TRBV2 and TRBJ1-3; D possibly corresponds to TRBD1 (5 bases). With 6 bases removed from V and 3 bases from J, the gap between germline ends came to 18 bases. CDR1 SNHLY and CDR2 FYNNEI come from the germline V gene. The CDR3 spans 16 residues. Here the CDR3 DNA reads TGTGCCAGCAGGGGGCCAACAGGTTGGGATGGAAACACCATATATTTT. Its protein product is CASRGPTGWDGNTIYF.

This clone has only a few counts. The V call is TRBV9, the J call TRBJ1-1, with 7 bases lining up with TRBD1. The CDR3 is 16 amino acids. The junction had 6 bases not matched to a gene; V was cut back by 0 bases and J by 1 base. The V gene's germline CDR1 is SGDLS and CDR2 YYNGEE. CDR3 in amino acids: CASSVVVGDRNTEAFF. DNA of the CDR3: TGTGCCAGCAGCGTAGTAGTCGGGGACAGGAACACTGAAGCTTTCTTT.

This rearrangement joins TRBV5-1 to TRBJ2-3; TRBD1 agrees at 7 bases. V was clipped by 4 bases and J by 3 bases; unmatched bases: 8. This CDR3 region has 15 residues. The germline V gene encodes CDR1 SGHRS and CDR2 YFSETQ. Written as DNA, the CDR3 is TGCGCCAGCAGCCTGGGGACAGTGGGTACAGATACGCAGTATTTT. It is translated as CASSLGTVGTDTQYF.

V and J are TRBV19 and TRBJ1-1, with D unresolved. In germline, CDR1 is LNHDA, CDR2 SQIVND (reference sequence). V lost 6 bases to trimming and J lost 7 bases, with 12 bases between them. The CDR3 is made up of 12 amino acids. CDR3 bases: TGTGCCAGTAGCCCGCCAAGCATTGAAGCTTTCTTT. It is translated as CASSPPSIEAFF.

This CDR3 reads CASSLWDRGDNEQFF. The CDR3 DNA is TGTGCCAGCAGTCTGTGGGACAGGGGGGACAATGAGCAGTTCTTC. J is TRBJ2-1 and V is TRBV7-3; 11 nucleotides line up with TRBD1. The V and J ends lost 6 bases and 5 bases, in that order; junction bases with no gene match: 6. This CDR3 contains 15 residues. Germline CDR1 and CDR2: SGHTA and FQGTGA.

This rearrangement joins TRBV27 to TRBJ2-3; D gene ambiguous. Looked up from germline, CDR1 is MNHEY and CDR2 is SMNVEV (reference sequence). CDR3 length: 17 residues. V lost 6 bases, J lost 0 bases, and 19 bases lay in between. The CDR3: CASSARFLTSSTDTQYF. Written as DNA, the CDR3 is TGTGCCAGCAGCGCAAGGTTCTTAACCTCTAGCACAGATACGCAGTATTTT.

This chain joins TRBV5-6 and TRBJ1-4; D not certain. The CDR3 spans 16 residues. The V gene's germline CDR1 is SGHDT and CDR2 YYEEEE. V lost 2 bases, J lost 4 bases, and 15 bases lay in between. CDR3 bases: TGTGCCAGCAGCTTTGGGCCCCTCGGGGTTAATGAAAAACTGTTTTTT. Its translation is CASSFGPLGVNEKLFF.

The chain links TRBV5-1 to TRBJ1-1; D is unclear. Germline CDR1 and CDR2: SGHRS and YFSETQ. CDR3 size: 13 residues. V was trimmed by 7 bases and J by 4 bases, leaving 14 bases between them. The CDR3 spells CASGWTEPTEAFF. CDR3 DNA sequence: TGCGCCAGCGGGTGGACTGAGCCCACTGAAGCTTTCTTT.

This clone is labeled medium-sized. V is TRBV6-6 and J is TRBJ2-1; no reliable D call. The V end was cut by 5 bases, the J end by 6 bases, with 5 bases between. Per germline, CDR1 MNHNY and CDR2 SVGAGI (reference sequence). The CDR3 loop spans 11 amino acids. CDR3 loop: CASSPSNEQFF. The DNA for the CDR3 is TGTGCCAGCAGTCCGTCCAATGAGCAGTTCTTC.

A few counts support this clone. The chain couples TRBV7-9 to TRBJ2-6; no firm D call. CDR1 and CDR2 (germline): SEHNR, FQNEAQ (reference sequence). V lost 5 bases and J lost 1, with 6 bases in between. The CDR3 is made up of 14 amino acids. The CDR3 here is CASSPRSGANVLTF. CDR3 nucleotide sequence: TGTGCCAGCAGCCCCAGATCTGGGGCCAACGTCCTGACTTTC.

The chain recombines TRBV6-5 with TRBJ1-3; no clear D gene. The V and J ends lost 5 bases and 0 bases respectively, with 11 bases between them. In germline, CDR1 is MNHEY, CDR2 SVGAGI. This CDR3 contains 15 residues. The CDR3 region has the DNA TGTGCCAGCAGTCCCCGCCGGGCCTCTGGAAACACCATATATTTT. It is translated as CASSPRRASGNTIYF.

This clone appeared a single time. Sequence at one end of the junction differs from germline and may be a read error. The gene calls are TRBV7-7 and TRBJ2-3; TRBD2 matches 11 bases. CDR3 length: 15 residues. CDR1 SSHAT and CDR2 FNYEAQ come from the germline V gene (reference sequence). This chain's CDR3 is CASSQEPTSGATQYF. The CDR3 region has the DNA TGTGCTAGCAGCCAAGAACCGACTAGCGGGGCTACGCAGTATTTT.